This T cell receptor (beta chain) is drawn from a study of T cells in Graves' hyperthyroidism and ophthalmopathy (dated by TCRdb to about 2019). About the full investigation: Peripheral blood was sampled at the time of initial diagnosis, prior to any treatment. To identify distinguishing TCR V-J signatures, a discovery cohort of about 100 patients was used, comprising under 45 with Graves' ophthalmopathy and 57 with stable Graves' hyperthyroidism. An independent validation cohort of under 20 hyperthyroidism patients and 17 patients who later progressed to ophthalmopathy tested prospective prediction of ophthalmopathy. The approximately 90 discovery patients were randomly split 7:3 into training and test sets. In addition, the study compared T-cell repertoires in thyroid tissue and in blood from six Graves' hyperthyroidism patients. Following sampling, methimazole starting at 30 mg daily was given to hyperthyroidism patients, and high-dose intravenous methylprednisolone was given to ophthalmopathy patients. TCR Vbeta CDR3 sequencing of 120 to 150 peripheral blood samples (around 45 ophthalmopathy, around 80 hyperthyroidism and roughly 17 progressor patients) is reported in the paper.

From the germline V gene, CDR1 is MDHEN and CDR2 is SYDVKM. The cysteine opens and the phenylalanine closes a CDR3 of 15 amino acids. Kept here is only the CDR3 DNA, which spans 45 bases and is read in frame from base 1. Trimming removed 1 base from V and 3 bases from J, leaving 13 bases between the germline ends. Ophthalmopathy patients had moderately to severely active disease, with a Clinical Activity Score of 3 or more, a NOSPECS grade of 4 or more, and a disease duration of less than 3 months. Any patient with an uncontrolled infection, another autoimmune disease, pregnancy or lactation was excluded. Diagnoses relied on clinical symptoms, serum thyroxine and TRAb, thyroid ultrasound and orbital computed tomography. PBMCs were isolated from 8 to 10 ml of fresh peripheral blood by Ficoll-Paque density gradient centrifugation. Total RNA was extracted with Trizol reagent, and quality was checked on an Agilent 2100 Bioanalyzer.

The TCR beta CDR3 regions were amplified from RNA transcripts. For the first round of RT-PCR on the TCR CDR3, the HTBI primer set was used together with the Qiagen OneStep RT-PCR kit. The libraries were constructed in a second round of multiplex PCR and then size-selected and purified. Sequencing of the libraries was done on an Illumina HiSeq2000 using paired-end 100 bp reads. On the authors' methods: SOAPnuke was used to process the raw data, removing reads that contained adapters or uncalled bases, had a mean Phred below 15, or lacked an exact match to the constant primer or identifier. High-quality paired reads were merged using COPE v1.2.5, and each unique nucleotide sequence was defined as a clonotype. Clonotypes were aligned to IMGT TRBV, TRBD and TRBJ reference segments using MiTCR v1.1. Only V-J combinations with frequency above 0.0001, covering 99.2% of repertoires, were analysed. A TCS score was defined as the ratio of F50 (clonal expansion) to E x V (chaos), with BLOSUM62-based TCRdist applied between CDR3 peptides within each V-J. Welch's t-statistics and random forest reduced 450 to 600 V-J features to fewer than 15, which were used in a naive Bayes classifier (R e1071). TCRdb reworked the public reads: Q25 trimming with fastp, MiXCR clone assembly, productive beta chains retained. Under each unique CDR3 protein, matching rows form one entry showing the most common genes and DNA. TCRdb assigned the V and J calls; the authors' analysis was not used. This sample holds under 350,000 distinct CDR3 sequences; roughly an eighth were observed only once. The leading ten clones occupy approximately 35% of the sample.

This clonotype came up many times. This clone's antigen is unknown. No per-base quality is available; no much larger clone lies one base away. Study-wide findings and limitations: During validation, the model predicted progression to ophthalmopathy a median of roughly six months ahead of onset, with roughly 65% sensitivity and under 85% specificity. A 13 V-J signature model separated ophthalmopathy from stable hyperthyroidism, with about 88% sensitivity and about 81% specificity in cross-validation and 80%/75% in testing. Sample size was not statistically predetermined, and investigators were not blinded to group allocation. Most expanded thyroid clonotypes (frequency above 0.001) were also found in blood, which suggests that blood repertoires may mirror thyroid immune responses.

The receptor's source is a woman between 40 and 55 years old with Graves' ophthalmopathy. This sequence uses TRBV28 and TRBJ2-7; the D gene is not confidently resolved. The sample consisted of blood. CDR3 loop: CASSLYPLQSYEQYF. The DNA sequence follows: TGTGCCAGCAGTTTATATCCCCTCCAAAGCTACGAGCAGTACTTC.